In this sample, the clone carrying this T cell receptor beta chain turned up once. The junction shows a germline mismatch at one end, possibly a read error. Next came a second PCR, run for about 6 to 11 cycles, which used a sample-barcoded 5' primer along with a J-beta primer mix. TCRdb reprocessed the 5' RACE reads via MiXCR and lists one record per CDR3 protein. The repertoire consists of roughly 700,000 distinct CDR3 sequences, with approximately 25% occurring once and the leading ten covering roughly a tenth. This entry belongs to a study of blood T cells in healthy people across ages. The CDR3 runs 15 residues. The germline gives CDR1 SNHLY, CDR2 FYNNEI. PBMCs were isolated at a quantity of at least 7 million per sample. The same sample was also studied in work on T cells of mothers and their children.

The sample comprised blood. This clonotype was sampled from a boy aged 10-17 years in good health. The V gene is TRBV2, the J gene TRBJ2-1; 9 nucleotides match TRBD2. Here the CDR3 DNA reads TGTGCCAGCGGTGGAGCGGGAGGCCCCTACAATGAGCAGCTCTTC. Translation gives CASGGAGGPYNEQLF.